This T cell receptor (beta chain) was identified during a study of blood T cell repertoires in COVID-19. J gave up 4 bases and V 0 bases, and 11 bases lay outside the gene matches. CDR1 and CDR2 from the germline V gene are LGHNA and YNFKEQ. The CDR3 sequence is 18 residues long. The table came from immunoSEQ multiplex PCR; TCRdb's copy has only in-frame clones and leaves some out. The sample shows about 270,000 clones, roughly 80% of them seen only once. V is TRBV4-2 and J is TRBJ2-1, with 8 positions matching TRBD2. This sequence was found in a human donor with COVID-19, enrolled during active disease. The donor label of this sample is uncertain. The sample comprised peripheral blood. The DNA of the CDR3 is TGTGCCAGCAGCCAAGATTCTCCGGGAGGGAGGGGTTACAATGAGCAGTTCTTC. Its protein is CASSQDSPGGRGYNEQFF.